This TCR beta chain was identified in a study of blood T cells in healthy people across ages. The study recruited healthy Caucasian donors from Russia who were aged about 6 to 95. The study isolated at least 7 million PBMCs from each sample. With regard to this clonotype: Its specificity is not known.

The study, taken as a whole, reports: Compared with aged donors, long-lived donors showed fewer expanded clones, suggesting selection.

Using a J-beta primer mix together with a sample-barcoded 5' primer, a second PCR was run for about 6 to 12 cycles. TCRdb analysed the 5' RACE reads with MiXCR anew, one entry per CDR3 protein. This table has 1.5 million to 2 million distinct CDR3 sequences, about 50% appearing once. V was shortened by 3 bases and J by 0 bases, with 24 bases between the two germline ends. The CDR3 covers 19 residues. Germline values: CDR1 DFQATT, CDR2 SNEGSKA (reference sequence). Material for sequencing was blood. This chain joins TRBV20-1 and TRBJ2-1; D might be TRBD1 or TRBD2, each matching 6 bases. The sequence was collected from a woman between 40 and 50 years old in good health. The CDR3 nucleotides read TGCAGTGCTAGTAGCTATCAGGCTGGGGGGCCTACCTCCTACAATGAGCAGTTCTTC. Translated: CSASSYQAGGPTSYNEQFF.